Below, one T cell receptor beta chain is given with its context. This specimen belongs to a study of T cell responses to AZD1222 COVID-19 vaccine. TCRdb keeps only in-frame clones here, not all; method: immunoSEQ multiplex PCR. The data hold around 67,000 clones, with less than 90% observed a single time. Trimming cost V 3 bases and J 1 base, with 15 bases left between them. The CDR3 length is 16 residues. In germline, CDR1 is LNHDA, CDR2 SQIVND (reference sequence). The clonotype comes from an adult in good health. The rearrangement uses TRBV19 and TRBJ1-1; D is uncertain. The source material was peripheral blood, sampled on day 0 of AZD1222 vaccination. CDR3 sequence: CASSMVGGRQNTEAFF. CDR3 bases: TGTGCCAGTAGTATGGTTGGAGGCAGGCAGAACACTGAAGCTTTCTTT.